These 21 T cell receptor beta chains were all obtained from the same sample, sequenced in a study of T cell changes during pregnancy in multiple sclerosis. Profiled with immunoSEQ multiplex PCR; TCRdb holds only in-frame clones, not every one. The table has 120,000 or so clones, approximately 93% seen once; the top ten hold 6.2%. The sequenced sample was peripheral blood, obtained before pregnancy. The receptors here all came from a female donor with multiple sclerosis, enrolled in a pregnancy study.

The V gene is TRBV11-2, the J gene TRBJ2-3, with 11 bases that match TRBD2. The CDR3 is 19 residues long. With V trimmed by 1 base and J by 5 bases, 14 bases remained unmatched. CDR1 and CDR2 (germline): SGHAT, FQNNGV. As DNA, the CDR3 is TGTGCCAGCAGCTTAGTAACTGTGAGACTAGCGGGAAGGGTAGATACGCAGTATTTT. Translated, it gives CASSLVTVRLAGRVDTQYF.

V usage is TRBV19 and J usage is TRBJ1-3, with D maybe TRBD1 (6 bases). Trimming shortened V by 5 bases and J by 0 bases, and 14 bases separated the two germline ends. The CDR3 totals 16 residues. Germline CDR1 is LNHDA and CDR2 is SQIVND (reference sequence). The CDR3 sequence is CASSPGQLLSGNTIYF. Here the CDR3 DNA reads TGTGCCAGTAGTCCTGGACAGCTTCTCTCTGGAAACACCATATATTTT. The entire variable domain, with the rest obtained from reference TRBV19 and TRBJ1-3, is as follows: DGGITQSPKYLFRKEGQNVTLSCEQNLNHDAMYWYRQDPGQGLRLIYYSQIVNDFQKGDIAEGYSVSREKKESFPLTVTSAQKNPTAFYLCASSPGQLLSGNTIYFGEGSWLTVV.

As DNA, the CDR3 is TGTGCCATTGGGACAGGGGGCCGTGGTGAGCAGTTCTTC. Amino acid sequence: CAIGTGGRGEQFF. This chain uses TRBV10-3 with TRBJ2-1; 12 nucleotides match TRBD1. The CDR3 runs to 13 residues. The trim removed 9 bases at V and 9 bases at J, leaving 6 bases unmatched. Germline V gene lookup returns CDR1 ENHRY and CDR2 SYGVKD.

This clone was recorded once. The genes are TRBV4-1 and TRBJ1-1; 7 nucleotides align to TRBD1. Per germline, CDR1 MGHRA and CDR2 YSYEKL. The CDR3 is made up of 15 amino acids. Unmatched junction bases numbered 7, after V lost 6 bases and J lost 0 bases. The CDR3 nucleotides read TGCGCCAGCAGTCTCTCGGGGACAGTGAACACTGAAGCTTTCTTT. Translated: CASSLSGTVNTEAFF.

The chain joins TRBV18 to TRBJ2-4; TRBD1 is a possible D gene (5 bases). Germline values: CDR1 KGHSH, CDR2 LQKENI. This CDR3 is built from 18 residues. The V end was cut by 3 bases, the J end by 0 bases, with 18 bases between. CDR3 protein: CASSPPWWTTIAKNIQYF. The CDR3 bases are TGTGCCAGCTCACCCCCATGGTGGACAACAATAGCCAAAAACATTCAGTACTTC.

The chain combines TRBV7-6 with TRBJ2-7; TRBD2 matches 13 bases. The CDR3 spans 19 residues. V shed 1 base, J shed 3 bases, and the junction held 12 bases outside the gene matches. CDR1 is SGHVS and CDR2 is FNYEAQ in the germline V gene. DNA for the CDR3: TGTGCCAGCAGCTTAGGAGGACACGGACTAGCGGGAGCGGTCTACGAGCAGTACTTC. Its translation is CASSLGGHGLAGAVYEQYF.

The chain carries TRBV6-6 and TRBJ1-2; D might be TRBD1 (5 bases). Per germline, CDR1 MNHNY and CDR2 SVGAGI (reference sequence). The CDR3 consists of 14 residues. Trimming stripped 4 bases from V and 8 bases from J, with 17 bases between. The CDR3 DNA is TGTGCCAGCAGTTCCTTGGGGCAGGGAAGCGGCTACACCTTC. Its translation is CASSSLGQGSGYTF.

This clone was picked up a small number of times. The DNA for the CDR3 is TGTGCCTGGAGTATGGGCCCCGCCAAGGGGGAGCAGTACTTC. This codes for CAWSMGPAKGEQYF. V usage is TRBV30 and J usage is TRBJ2-7; weak D call: TRBD1 (5 bases). The CDR3 contains 14 residues. V was pared by 2 bases and J by 7 bases, with 18 bases between. CDR1 is GTSNPN and CDR2 is SVGIG in the germline V gene (reference sequence).

The chain recombines TRBV29-1 with TRBJ2-1, with TRBD2 identical over 15 bases. From germline, CDR1 is SQVTM and CDR2 ANQGSEA. CDR3 length equals 17 residues. Unmatched junction bases numbered 6, after V lost 5 bases and J lost 1 base. The CDR3 region has the DNA TGCAGCGTTCGGGGACTAGCGGGAGGTGGTTCCTACAATGAGCAGTTCTTC. Translation: CSVRGLAGGGSYNEQFF.

The chain uses TRBV5-5 and TRBJ2-1, with 13 bases lining up with TRBD2. Germline assignment: CDR1 SGHKS and CDR2 YYEKEE (reference sequence). There are 16 residues in the CDR3. Losses at the gene ends were 5 bases for V and 7 bases for J; bases not matched to a gene: 9. The CDR3 bases are TGTGCCAGCAGTCTTACTAGCGGGGGGGCTGTAAATGAGCAGTTCTTC. Protein product: CASSLTSGGAVNEQFF.

This clone was seen more than once but under ten times. This chain joins TRBV6-5 and TRBJ1-2; 7 nucleotides line up with TRBD1. The CDR3 consists of 15 residues. Germline CDR1 is MNHEY and CDR2 is SVGAGI. The ends lost 2 bases at V and 0 bases at J; junction bases unmatched: 3. The CDR3 DNA follows: TGTGCCAGCAGTTACGGGGACAGACCTAACTATGGCTACACCTTC. It is translated as CASSYGDRPNYGYTF.

This clone was observed once. Here the CDR3 reads CASSLGVLSGNTIYF. The CDR3 nucleotides read TGCGCCAGCAGCTTGGGAGTACTTTCTGGAAACACCATATATTTT. This chain joins TRBV5-1 and TRBJ1-3; D is unclear. CDR3 length equals 15 residues. Germline-derived CDR1 and CDR2 are SGHRS and YFSETQ. The V and J ends lost 0 bases and 1 base respectively, with 8 bases between them.

V and J are TRBV19 and TRBJ1-5, with D perhaps TRBD1 (6 bases). The CDR3 has 17 amino acids. Germline loops: CDR1 LNHDA, CDR2 SQIVND (reference sequence). V was shortened by 6 bases and J by 4 bases, with 22 bases between the two germline ends. CDR3 sequence: CASRLQGNPQENQPQHF. In DNA form, the CDR3 reads TGTGCCAGTAGGCTTCAGGGGAACCCTCAAGAAAATCAGCCCCAGCATTTT.

The J gene is TRBJ1-1, the V gene TRBV19, with a tentative D call TRBD1 (6 bases). Trimming took 4 bases from V and 4 from J, leaving 10 bases between them. This CDR3 contains 13 residues. The germline CDR1 and CDR2 sequences are LNHDA and SQIVND (reference sequence). This CDR3 reads CASSRRGATEAFF. The CDR3 DNA reads as TGTGCCAGTAGTAGGCGGGGGGCCACTGAAGCTTTCTTT.

The V gene is TRBV6-1, the J gene TRBJ2-2; D unclear. The germline gives CDR1 MNHNS, CDR2 SASEGT. The CDR3 loop spans 14 amino acids. Trimming shortened V by 7 bases and J by 12 bases, and 21 bases separated the two germline ends. CDR3 sequence (DNA): TGTGCCAGCATCAATTGGAAAGAGGCCAGAAAGCTGTTTTTT. Translating it yields CASINWKEARKLFF.

This clone was found a few times. The CDR3: CASSGTYGYTF. As DNA, the CDR3 is TGTGCCAGCAGTGGGACATATGGCTACACCTTC. This chain connects TRBV28 to TRBJ1-2; D is perhaps TRBD1 (6 bases). Trimming shortened V by 5 bases and J by 5 bases, and 6 bases separated the two germline ends. Germline values: CDR1 MDHEN, CDR2 SYDVKM. The CDR3 runs to 11 residues.

This chain connects TRBV5-1 to TRBJ2-2; perhaps TRBD1 as D (6 bases). The CDR3 runs to 15 residues. In germline, CDR1 is SGHRS, CDR2 YFSETQ. Between the trimmed V and J ends, which lost 3 bases and 3 bases, there was a span of 12 bases. The CDR3 sequence is CASSWGQGYTGELFF. Here the CDR3 DNA reads TGCGCCAGCAGCTGGGGGCAGGGTTACACCGGGGAGCTGTTTTTT. The full variable domain, its missing parts supplied by reference TRBV5-1 and TRBJ2-2, is KAGVTQTPRYLIKTRGQQVTLSCSPISGHRSVSWYQQTPGQGLQFLFEYFSETQRNKGNFPGRFSGRQFSNSRSEMNVSTLELGDSALYLCASSWGQGYTGELFFGEGSRLTVL.

V and J are TRBV5-5 and TRBJ2-3; 8 nucleotides line up with TRBD2. The CDR3 loop spans 16 amino acids. V lost 0 bases, J lost 2 bases, and 5 bases stayed unmatched. The V gene's germline CDR1 is SGHKS and CDR2 YYEKEE (reference sequence). Written as DNA, the CDR3 is TGTGCCAGCAGCTTGGGAGCGGGGGCCATCACAGATACGCAGTATTTT. Its translation: CASSLGAGAITDTQYF.

The chain couples TRBV5-4 to TRBJ2-7; perhaps TRBD1 as D (6 bases). This CDR3 is 14 amino acids long. Germline lookup yields CDR1 SGHNT and CDR2 YYREEE (reference sequence). Trimming took off 0 bases at V and 6 bases at J, with 13 bases between the two ends. The CDR3 region is CASSLAGTNVEQYF. The DNA of the CDR3 is TGTGCCAGCAGCTTGGCGGGGACAAACGTCGAGCAGTACTTC.

This sequence joins TRBV12-5 and TRBJ2-2; TRBD1 matches 9 bases. Trimming cost V 7 bases and J 2 bases; bases outside gene matches: 11. Germline V CDR1 and CDR2: LGHNT, FRNRAP. There are 17 residues in the CDR3. CDR3 sequence reads: CASAANTQGANTGELFF. CDR3 coding DNA: TGTGCTAGTGCCGCAAATACACAGGGGGCCAACACCGGGGAGCTGTTTTTT. The full variable domain, in which reference TRBV12-5 and TRBJ2-2 provide the parts outside the CDR3, is DARVTQTPRHKVTEMGQEVTMRCQPILGHNTVFWYRQTMMQGLELLAYFRNRAPLDDSGMPKDRFSAEMPDATLATLKIQPSEPRDSAVYFCASAANTQGANTGELFFGEGSRLTVL.

The chain employs TRBV5-1 and TRBJ2-7; 8 nucleotides agree with TRBD2. Germline trimming cut 3 bases from V and 4 bases from J; bases unmatched to any gene: 12. Germline loops: CDR1 SGHRS, CDR2 YFSETQ. The CDR3 covers 16 residues. Here the CDR3 reads CASSSGSGSPFYEQYF. CDR3 DNA sequence: TGCGCCAGCAGCTCGGGAAGCGGGAGCCCCTTTTACGAGCAGTACTTC.